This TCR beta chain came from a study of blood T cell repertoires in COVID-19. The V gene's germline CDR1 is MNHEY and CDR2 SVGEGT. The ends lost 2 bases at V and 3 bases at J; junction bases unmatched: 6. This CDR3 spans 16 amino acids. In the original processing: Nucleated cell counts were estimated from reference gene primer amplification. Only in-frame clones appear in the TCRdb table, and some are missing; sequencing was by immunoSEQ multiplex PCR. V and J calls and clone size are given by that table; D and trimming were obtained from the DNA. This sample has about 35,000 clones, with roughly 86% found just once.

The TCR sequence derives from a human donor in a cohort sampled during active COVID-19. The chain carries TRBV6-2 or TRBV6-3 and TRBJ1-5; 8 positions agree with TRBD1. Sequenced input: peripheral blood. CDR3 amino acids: CASSYGDRGLNQPQHF. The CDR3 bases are TGTGCCAGCAGTTACGGAGACAGGGGCCTCAATCAGCCCCAGCATTTT.